Shown below are 10 T cell receptor beta chains from a single sample sequenced in a study of Ad26.COV2.S vaccination and SARS-CoV-2 variants. Stated treatment: around 19 received Ad26.COV2.S at low or high dose, single or two shots; several received placebo; per-sample allocation not given. Day 63 after the first vaccine or placebo injection was the time point for sampling. The method was immunoSEQ multiplex PCR; TCRdb's version includes in-frame clones alone and lacks a portion of them. In the table there are hundreds of thousands of clones, about 85% of which are singletons. The source was peripheral blood, collected in a trial of Ad26.COV2.S vaccine versus placebo. All receptors come from a person between 18 and 65 years old who received the Ad26.COV2.S COVID-19 vaccine or a placebo.

V is TRBV11-3 and J is TRBJ2-2; maybe TRBD1 (5 bases). CDR3 size: 15 residues. Germline-derived CDR1 and CDR2 are SGHNT and YENEEA. V dropped 2 bases and J dropped 0 bases, with 7 bases sitting between them. The CDR3: CASSLSRANTGELFF. The CDR3 DNA sequence: TGTGCCAGCAGCTTAAGCAGGGCGAACACCGGGGAGCTGTTTTTT.

The chain recombines TRBV7-2 with TRBJ2-2; tentative D call: TRBD1 (5 bases). Germline V CDR1 and CDR2: SGHTA, FQGNSA. CDR3 size: 16 residues. With 1 base removed from V and 4 bases from J, the gap between germline ends came to 13 bases. CDR3 bases: TGTGCCAGCAGCTTAGAGGGGCAGGCCCGCACCGGGGAGCTGTTTTTT. Translating gives CASSLEGQARTGELFF. Full variable domain (remainder filled in from reference TRBV7-2 and TRBJ2-2): GAGVSQSPSNKVTEKGKDVELRCDPISGHTALYWYRQSLGQGLEFLIYFQGNSAPDKSGLPSDRFSAERTGGSVSTLTIQRTQQEDSAVYLCASSLEGQARTGELFFGEGSRLTVL.

About this clone itself: One base separates it from a far larger clone, so it is likely a read error. The chain carries TRBV5-8 and TRBJ1-1; no definite D call. The V end was cut by 4 bases, the J end by 1 base, with 5 bases between. The CDR3 has 12 residues. The germline gives CDR1 SGHTS, CDR2 YDEGEE. CDR3 protein: CASSPRNTEAFF. The CDR3 coding sequence is TGTGCCAGCAGCCCCAGGAACACTGAAGCTTTCTTT. Drawing the rest from reference TRBV5-8 and TRBJ1-1, the complete variable domain is EAGVTQSPTHLIKTRGQQATLRCSPISGHTSVYWYQQALGLGLQFLLWYDEGEERNRGNFPPRFSGRQFPNYSSELNVNALELEDSALYLCASSPRNTEAFFGQGTRLTVV.

The chain couples TRBV9 to TRBJ1-1; D gene ambiguous. Germline assignment: CDR1 SGDLS and CDR2 YYNGEE. The germline V and J ends were trimmed by 3 bases and 1 base, with 13 bases remaining between them. The CDR3 spans 15 residues. The CDR3 DNA reads as TGTGCCAGCAGCGCCCGACAAATCGGGAACACTGAAGCTTTCTTT. Its translation is CASSARQIGNTEAFF.

V is TRBV27 and J is TRBJ1-1; TRBD1 matches at 7 bases. J lost 0 bases, V lost 6 bases, and 16 bases had no gene match. The CDR3 contains 18 residues. CDR1 MNHEY and CDR2 SMNVEV come from the germline V gene (reference sequence). CDR3 sequence reads: CASSPINRGLLMNTEAFF. In nucleotides, the CDR3 is TGTGCCAGCAGCCCGATTAACAGGGGACTTCTTATGAACACTGAAGCTTTCTTT.

The rearrangement uses TRBV6-4 and TRBJ1-5, with D maybe TRBD1 (5 bases). Germline CDR1 is MRHNA and CDR2 is SNTAGT. The V gene lost 5 bases and the J gene lost 2 bases, with 13 bases spanning the gap. This CDR3 comprises 15 residues. The chain's CDR3 is CASSTTTEGNQPQHF. The CDR3 DNA reads TGTGCCAGCAGTACGACGACAGAGGGCAATCAGCCCCAGCATTTT.

The chain combines TRBV4-3 with TRBJ1-1; 10 bases are shared with TRBD1. The germline V gene encodes CDR1 LGHNA and CDR2 YSLEER. This CDR3 is built from 16 residues. V was clipped by 5 bases and J by 4 bases; unmatched bases: 10. CDR3 loop: CASSVTPGQGLTEAFF. CDR3 in DNA: TGCGCCAGCAGCGTTACTCCGGGACAGGGGCTCACTGAAGCTTTCTTT.

DNA for the CDR3: TGTGCCAGCAGTTCCAACGACAATACGCAGTATTTT. Its protein is CASSSNDNTQYF. The genes are TRBV27 and TRBJ2-3; D remains ambiguous. The CDR3 has 12 amino acids. The V end was cut by 4 bases, the J end by 7 bases, with 9 bases between. Germline assignment: CDR1 MNHEY and CDR2 SMNVEV (reference sequence).

The gene calls are TRBV7-8 and TRBJ1-5; 8 positions match TRBD1. V lost 5 bases to trimming and J lost 0 bases; unmatched junction nucleotides: 9. This CDR3 has 17 amino acids. Germline-derived CDR1 and CDR2 are SGHVS and FQNEAQ. The CDR3: CASSRQGPTYSNQPQHF. The CDR3 DNA is TGTGCCAGCAGCCGACAGGGGCCTACCTATAGCAATCAGCCCCAGCATTTT.

The V call is TRBV18, the J call TRBJ1-4; D is uncertain. V lost 3 bases and J 8 bases, leaving 16 bases between the germline ends. The CDR3 totals 15 residues. Looked up from germline, CDR1 is KGHSH and CDR2 is LQKENI. In DNA, the CDR3 is TGTGCCAGCTCACCTAAGGACTCCTGGCCCGAAAAACTGTTTTTT. This sequence encodes CASSPKDSWPEKLFF.